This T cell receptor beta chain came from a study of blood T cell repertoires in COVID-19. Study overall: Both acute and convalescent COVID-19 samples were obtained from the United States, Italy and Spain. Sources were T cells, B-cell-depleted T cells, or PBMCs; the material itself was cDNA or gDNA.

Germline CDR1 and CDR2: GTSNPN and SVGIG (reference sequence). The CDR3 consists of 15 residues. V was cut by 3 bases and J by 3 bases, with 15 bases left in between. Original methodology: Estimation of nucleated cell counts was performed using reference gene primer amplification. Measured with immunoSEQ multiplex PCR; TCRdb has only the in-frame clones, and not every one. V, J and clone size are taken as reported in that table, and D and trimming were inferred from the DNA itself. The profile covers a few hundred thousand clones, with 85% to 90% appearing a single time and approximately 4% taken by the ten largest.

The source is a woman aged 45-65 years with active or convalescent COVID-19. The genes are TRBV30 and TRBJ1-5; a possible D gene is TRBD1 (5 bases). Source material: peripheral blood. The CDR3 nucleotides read TGTGCCTGGAGCCAACAGGATCTCAACAATCAGCCCCAGCATTTT. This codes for CAWSQQDLNNQPQHF.